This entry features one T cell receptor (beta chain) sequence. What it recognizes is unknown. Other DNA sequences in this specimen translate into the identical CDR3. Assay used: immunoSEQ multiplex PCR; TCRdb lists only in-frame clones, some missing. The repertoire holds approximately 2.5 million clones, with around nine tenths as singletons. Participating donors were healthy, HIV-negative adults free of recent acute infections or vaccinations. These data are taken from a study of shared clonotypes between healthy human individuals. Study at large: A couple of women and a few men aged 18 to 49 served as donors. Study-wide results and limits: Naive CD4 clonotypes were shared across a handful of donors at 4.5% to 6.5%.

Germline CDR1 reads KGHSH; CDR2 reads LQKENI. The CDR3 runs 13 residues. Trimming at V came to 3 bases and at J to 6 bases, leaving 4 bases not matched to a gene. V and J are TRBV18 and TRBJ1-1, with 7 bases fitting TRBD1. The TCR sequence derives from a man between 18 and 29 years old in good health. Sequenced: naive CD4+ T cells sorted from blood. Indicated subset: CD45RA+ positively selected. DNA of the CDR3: TGTGCCAGCTCACCCCGAGGGGGCTCTGAAGCTTTCTTT. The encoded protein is CASSPRGGSEAFF.